Shown below are 21 T cell receptor beta chains from a single sample sequenced in a study of T cell repertoires in cytomegalovirus infection. One entry per CDR3 protein results from TCRdb running MiXCR on the reads. The sample has 110,000 or so distinct CDR3 sequences, about 30% seen once; the top ten hold less than 45%. No antigens are known for them. This sample comprised CD8+ T cells from cultured PBMCs, obtained from culture after CMV antigen stimulation. The receptor source for this set is a human donor in good health (CMV status not recorded). Some clones in this sample may be carry-over from other donors' samples.

This clonotype was recorded a few times. The chain joins TRBV10-3 to TRBJ2-7; TRBD1 matches 8 bases. Germline trimming cut 0 bases from V and 3 bases from J; bases unmatched to any gene: 10. The CDR3 spans 17 residues. Germline lookup yields CDR1 ENHRY and CDR2 SYGVKD. CDR3 bases: TGTGCCATCAGTGAGTCATGGACAGGGCAGGACGTCTACGAGCAGTACTTC. This sequence encodes CAISESWTGQDVYEQYF.

The sample holds a few counts of this clonotype. This chain's CDR3 is CASSLTGVRTDTQYF. The CDR3 DNA follows: TGTGCCAGCAGCTTAACAGGGGTCCGCACAGATACGCAGTATTTT. The chain has TRBV7-3 and TRBJ2-3; maybe TRBD1 (5 bases). V gave up 0 bases and J gave up 1 base, with 8 bases separating them. This CDR3 contains 15 residues. Germline V gives CDR1 SGHTA, CDR2 FQGTGA.

The chain recombines TRBV11-2 with TRBJ2-7, with D perhaps TRBD1 or TRBD2 (5 bases each). Germline V gene lookup returns CDR1 SGHAT and CDR2 FQNNGV. Trimming removed 4 bases from V and 3 bases from J, with 10 bases in between. This CDR3 is built from 13 residues. CDR3 protein: CASSSGTLYEQYF. CDR3 DNA: TGTGCCAGCAGCTCCGGGACCCTCTACGAGCAGTACTTC.

CDR3 DNA sequence: TGTGCCAGTAGTACCGACAGTTACAATGAGCAGTTCTTC. Amino acids: CASSTDSYNEQFF. V gene TRBV19 combines with J gene TRBJ2-1, with D possibly matching TRBD1 (5 bases). The V gene's germline CDR1 is LNHDA and CDR2 SQIVND (reference sequence). CDR3 length: 13 amino acids. V was clipped by 4 bases and J by 4 bases, with 8 bases between them.

V and J are TRBV27 and TRBJ1-6; 9 nucleotides match TRBD1. The junction had 10 bases not matched to a gene; V was cut back by 0 bases and J by 7 bases. Germline loops: CDR1 MNHEY, CDR2 SMNVEV (reference sequence). The CDR3 loop spans 18 amino acids. The CDR3 loop reads CASSLSTPGQGLNSPLHF. The DNA of the CDR3 is TGTGCCAGCAGTTTATCAACCCCCGGACAGGGGTTGAATTCACCCCTCCACTTT.

The chain is built from TRBV7-8 and TRBJ2-5; 8 nucleotides agree with TRBD1. The CDR3 totals 15 residues. V lost 4 bases, J lost 5 bases, and 9 bases stayed unmatched. Germline assignment: CDR1 SGHVS and CDR2 FQNEAQ. DNA for the CDR3: TGTGCCAGCAGCTCCTACAGGGGGTCCCGGGAGACCCAGTACTTC. Translated: CASSSYRGSRETQYF.

The DNA for the CDR3 is TGTGCCAGCTCACCACCCAGACAGGGTAGGTCCGCAGATACGCAGTATTTT. Encoded protein: CASSPPRQGRSADTQYF. The genes are TRBV18 and TRBJ2-3; TRBD1 aligns across 7 bases. J lost 4 bases, V lost 0 bases, and 10 bases had no gene match. Germline CDR1 is KGHSH and CDR2 is LQKENI. There are 17 residues in the CDR3.

This clonotype has more than one count but fewer than ten. One end of the junction varies from germline; a read error may be responsible. This CDR3 is CASSLAGGHAWNEQFF. In DNA, the CDR3 is TGTGCCAGCAGCCTAGCGGGGGGGCACGCGTGGAATGAGCAGTTCTTC. The V call is TRBV7-6, the J call TRBJ2-1; 12 bases line up with TRBD2. Germline V lookup: CDR1 SGHVS, CDR2 FNYEAQ. The CDR3 sequence is 16 residues long.

There are a few counts of this clonotype. The chain is built from TRBV12-3 or TRBV12-4 and TRBJ2-1; 10 nucleotides agree with TRBD2. V lost 5 bases to trimming and J lost 8 bases; unmatched junction nucleotides: 12. The CDR3 extends over 16 amino acids. The CDR3 spells CASSLLWGLAMYEQFF. The CDR3 DNA reads TGTGCCAGCAGTCTCCTTTGGGGACTAGCGATGTATGAGCAGTTCTTC.

The chain combines TRBV12-3 or TRBV12-4 with TRBJ2-1; D is unresolved. This CDR3 spans 12 amino acids. Trimming left V 3 bases short and J 7 bases short, with 7 bases between. DNA of the CDR3: TGTGCCAGCAGTTTCTTCGAAAATGAGCAGTTCTTC. Its translation is CASSFFENEQFF.

This clonotype was picked up one time. This chain uses TRBV11-2 with TRBJ2-5, with D hard to call. V was pared by 1 base and J by 7 bases, with 10 bases between. Germline V gene lookup returns CDR1 SGHAT and CDR2 FQNNGV. The CDR3 totals 13 residues. The CDR3 DNA sequence: TGTGCCAGCAGCTTAGGGGGAAGAGGGACCCAGTACTTC. The encoded protein is CASSLGGRGTQYF.

This clonotype came up a few times. This sequence joins TRBV5-6 and TRBJ1-1; TRBD1 is a possible D gene (6 bases). The germline gives CDR1 SGHDT, CDR2 YYEEEE. The CDR3 contains 12 residues. The V end lost 4 bases, the J end lost 5 bases, and 9 bases lay between the germline ends. DNA for the CDR3: TGTGCCAGCAGCATTGGACAGACTGAAGCTTTCTTT. Amino acid sequence: CASSIGQTEAFF.

The J gene is TRBJ2-3, the V gene TRBV6-1, with TRBD1 matching over 8 bases. Germline CDR1 MNHNS, CDR2 SASEGT. This CDR3 region has 16 residues. The V gene end was trimmed by 2 bases and the J gene end by 4 bases; junction bases not matched to a gene: 8. CDR3 in DNA: TGTGCCAGCAGTGAACATGACACAGGGGGGCCAGATACGCAGTATTTT. This gives the protein CASSEHDTGGPDTQYF.

This clonotype showed up many times. The chain carries TRBV7-2 and TRBJ2-5, with 7 bases that match TRBD2. Germline assignment: CDR1 SGHTA and CDR2 FQGNSA. The CDR3 sequence is 15 residues long. J gave up 2 bases and V 3 bases, and 6 bases lay outside the gene matches. CDR3 nucleotides: TGTGCCAGCAGCTTCGGCGGGGGACTTCAAGAGACCCAGTACTTC. As protein: CASSFGGGLQETQYF.

This clonotype came up a few times. The chain links TRBV6-5 to TRBJ2-5, with D perhaps matching TRBD1 or TRBD2 (5 bases each). V lost 2 bases and J 2 bases, leaving 9 bases between the germline ends. Germline V gene lookup returns CDR1 MNHEY and CDR2 SVGAGI. The CDR3 is 14 amino acids. The CDR3 loop reads CASSYAGGQETQYF. DNA for the CDR3: TGTGCCAGCAGTTACGCTGGGGGACAAGAGACCCAGTACTTC.

This clonotype occurred many times. The chain couples TRBV7-2 to TRBJ2-7, with 11 bases matching TRBD1. This CDR3 region has 14 residues. V lost 5 bases to trimming and J lost 4 bases; unmatched junction nucleotides: 4. Per the germline V gene, CDR1 is SGHTA and CDR2 is FQGNSA. CDR3 region: CASSPGTGGYEQYF. The CDR3 DNA reads TGTGCCAGCAGCCCCGGGACAGGGGGGTACGAGCAGTACTTC.

This chain links TRBV2 with TRBJ1-1, with D perhaps TRBD1 (5 bases). The CDR3 contains 13 residues. From germline, CDR1 is SNHLY and CDR2 FYNNEI. Trimming removed 7 bases from V and 5 bases from J, with 14 bases in between. CDR3 sequence: CASNPTRTTEAFF. CDR3 coding DNA: TGTGCCAGCAACCCTACAAGGACAACTGAAGCTTTCTTT.

The rearrangement links TRBV27 to TRBJ2-7; 8 nucleotides line up with TRBD1. Germline lookup yields CDR1 MNHEY and CDR2 SMNVEV (reference sequence). V gave up 5 bases and J gave up 3 bases; unmatched junction bases: 9. This CDR3 has 15 amino acids. The CDR3 sequence is CASSRRTGTGYEQYF. The CDR3 DNA reads as TGTGCCAGCAGTCGCCGGACAGGGACAGGCTACGAGCAGTACTTC.

This chain uses TRBV6-6 with TRBJ2-7; 8 bases are shared with TRBD1. After removal of 4 bases from V and 0 bases from J, the junction contained 8 bases not matched to a gene. The CDR3 is 16 residues long. Per germline, CDR1 MNHNY and CDR2 SVGAGI (reference sequence). The CDR3 DNA is TGTGCCAGCAGTTCCACCGGGACAGGTATCTCCTACGAGCAGTACTTC. Translation: CASSSTGTGISYEQYF.

The V and J genes are TRBV6-5 and TRBJ2-4, with TRBD2 identical over 14 bases. Germline V gene sequence: CDR1 MNHEY, CDR2 SVGAGI. CDR3 length equals 21 residues. J lost 2 bases, V lost 6 bases, and 18 bases had no gene match. The CDR3 sequence: CASSPSVLGLAGASPKNIQYF. In DNA form, the CDR3 reads TGTGCCAGCAGCCCCTCGGTGCTGGGACTAGCGGGGGCCTCTCCCAAAAACATTCAGTACTTC.

This clonotype was detected once. The CDR3 nucleotides are TGTGCCAGCAGCTTAGCAGGGACAGGGTCCTACGAGCAGTACTTC. It yields the protein CASSLAGTGSYEQYF. The rearrangement joins TRBV7-8 to TRBJ2-7, with 9 positions matching TRBD1. J lost 1 base, V lost 0 bases, and 1 base had no gene match. The V gene's germline CDR1 is SGHVS and CDR2 FQNEAQ. The CDR3 has 15 residues.